This entry is about one TCR beta chain. It lacks a known antigen. No qualities accompany the bases; no much larger clone lies one base away. Each collaborating institution followed its own protocols to collect whole blood in K2EDTA tubes. Collaborator samples were shipped for TCRbeta analysis as frozen whole blood, isolated PBMCs, or DNA extracted from either sample type. CDR1 and CDR2 are drawn from the germline V gene: MGHRA, YSYEKL. Here V drops 2 bases and J drops 6 bases, and the junction holds 3 bases not matched to any gene. The CDR3 measures 13 amino acids from cysteine to phenylalanine. The sequence is cut down to CDR3 DNA, 39 bases in frame from base 1. The sample belongs to a study of blood T cell repertoires in COVID-19 (dated by TCRdb to 2019 to 2021). Study-level background: Samples covering the acute and convalescent phases of COVID-19 were provided by collaborators in the United States, Italy and Spain. The prospective study material was composed of cDNA or gDNA derived from T cells, B-cell-depleted T cells, or PBMCs. Deeply sampled blood TCRbeta repertoires from subjects exposed to, actively infected with, or recovered from COVID-19 were included in the dataset. Sample metadata almost always included a de-identified subject ID, COVID-19 status, age in years and sex. Where HLA class I and class II types were available, the types were taken from metadata supplied by the sample provider, not from assay-based typing. Samples were obtained from the ongoing ImmuneRACE study (first 160 participants) and from 1,254 subjects provided by 6 global collaborators. The repertoires were released in a freely available public database meant as a resource for research on the immune response to SARS-CoV-2. Paper-wide results and their limitations: The amount of clinical and demographic metadata varied by source and participant and was provided uncurated.

TCRbeta CDR3 regions were amplified from genomic DNA using the immunoSEQ Assay, a bias-controlled multiplex PCR. Concerning the study's data processing: Within the assay, amplification of reference gene primers was used to estimate how many nucleated cells each sample contained. Sequence reads were collapsed and filtered to measure the absolute abundance of every unique TCRbeta CDR3 rearrangement. For each sample, productive Simpson clonality was calculated by taking the square root of Simpson's diversity index across productive rearrangements. What TCRdb holds here is the immuneACCESS table cut down to in-frame rearrangements. Part of the clones is not present; checked against another copy, under half of the missing clones reflect an unresolved V gene, and the others are unexplained. D and trimming were read from the DNA, whereas the V and J calls and clone size are those reported in that table. For this sample the table gives about 100,000 clones, of which about 86% were detected only once. The ten largest clonotypes hold roughly 13% of the sample.

Sequencing was carried out using peripheral blood. The sequence came from an older woman in a cohort sampled during active or convalescent COVID-19. The chain is assembled from TRBV4-1 and TRBJ1-2; the central 7 bases match TRBD1. The DNA is TGCGCCAGCAGCCAAAGACAGGGAGATGGCTACACCTTC. Its coded protein is CASSQRQGDGYTF.